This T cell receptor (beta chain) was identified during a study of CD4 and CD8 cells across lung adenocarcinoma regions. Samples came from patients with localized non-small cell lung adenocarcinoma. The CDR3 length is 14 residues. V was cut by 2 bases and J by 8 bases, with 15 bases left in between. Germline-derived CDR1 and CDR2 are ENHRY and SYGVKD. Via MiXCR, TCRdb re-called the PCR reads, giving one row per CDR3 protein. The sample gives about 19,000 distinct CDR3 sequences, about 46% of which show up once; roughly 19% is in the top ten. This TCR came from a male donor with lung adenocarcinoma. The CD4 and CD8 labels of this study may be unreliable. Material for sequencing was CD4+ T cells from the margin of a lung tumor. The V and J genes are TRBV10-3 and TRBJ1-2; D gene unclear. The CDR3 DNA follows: TGTGCCATCAGTGAGGGGCCGTTGGCTTACGGCTACACCTTC. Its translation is CAISEGPLAYGYTF.